Given below is one T cell receptor (beta chain) in context. Sequenced by immunoSEQ multiplex PCR; TCRdb stores in-frame clones only, minus some. This sample has some 430,000 clones, with 90% found just once. The data were taken from a study of blood T cell repertoires in COVID-19. Two consecutive negative NP/OP PCR tests, clearance, or resolved symptoms defined Cohort 3 recovery. The clonotype was recovered from a man younger than 35 who had recovered from COVID-19. The sample comprised PBMCs or T cells enriched from blood (not recorded which).

The DNA for the CDR3 is TGTGCCAGCAGTCGACAGGGGAACTCTGGAAACACCATATATTTT. It is translated as CASSRQGNSGNTIYF. V usage is TRBV6-5 and J usage is TRBJ1-3; the match to TRBD1 covers 8 bases. V was clipped by 5 bases and J by 0 bases; unmatched bases: 3. Looked up from germline, CDR1 is MNHEY and CDR2 is SVGAGI. This CDR3 is built from 15 residues.